The next 9 T cell receptor beta chains were all read from a single sample in a study of T cell responses to AZD1222 COVID-19 vaccine. Only in-frame clones appear in the TCRdb table, and some are missing; sequencing was by immunoSEQ multiplex PCR. The data contain about 180,000 clones, about 90% of them seen just once; the ten biggest clones take up over 1.5%. Sequenced here: peripheral blood, sampled on day 0 of AZD1222 vaccination. All receptors derive from an adult in good health.

The rearrangement links TRBV28 to TRBJ2-1; weak D call: TRBD1 (6 bases). V was pared by 5 bases and J by 0 bases, with 8 bases between. The CDR3 length is 14 residues. Germline lookup yields CDR1 MDHEN and CDR2 SYDVKM. In DNA form, the CDR3 reads TGTGCCAGCAGTCAGGGGATCTCCTACAATGAGCAGTTCTTC. Amino acids: CASSQGISYNEQFF.

The chain links TRBV5-1 to TRBJ2-3; tentatively, D is TRBD2 (7 bases). Trimming removed 1 base from V and 6 bases from J, with 24 bases in between. The CDR3 covers 18 residues. In germline, CDR1 is SGHRS, CDR2 YFSETQ. The DNA for the CDR3 is TGCGCCAGCAGCTTGTCTGGGGGCGGGCGGGGGTCTCCCGATACGCAGTATTTT. Translation gives CASSLSGGGRGSPDTQYF. The full variable domain, completed using reference TRBV5-1 and TRBJ2-3, is KAGVTQTPRYLIKTRGQQVTLSCSPISGHRSVSWYQQTPGQGLQFLFEYFSETQRNKGNFPGRFSGRQFSNSRSEMNVSTLELGDSALYLCASSLSGGGRGSPDTQYFGPGTRLTVL.

Points on this clone: One junction end does not reproduce the germline sequence, and a read error may be involved. The chain combines TRBV28 with TRBJ1-5; D is uncertain. There are 14 residues in the CDR3. CDR1 MDHEN and CDR2 SYDVKM come from the germline V gene. The CDR3 region has the DNA TGTGCCAGCAGCCCGGGAGGTAGCAGTCAGCCCCAGCATTTT. This sequence encodes CASSPGGSSQPQHF.

The chain combines TRBV7-2 with TRBJ2-1, with TRBD2 identical over 13 bases. Germline V gives CDR1 SGHTA, CDR2 FQGNSA. J gave up 2 bases and V 5 bases, and 12 bases lay outside the gene matches. This CDR3 spans 19 amino acids. The CDR3 reads CASSTRLAGGLTTYNEQFF. As DNA, the CDR3 is TGTGCCAGCAGCACCCGACTAGCGGGAGGTCTAACTACCTACAATGAGCAGTTCTTC.

The V gene is TRBV7-2, the J gene TRBJ2-7; the D is unclear. Trimming took 2 bases from V and 7 from J, leaving 6 bases between them. CDR1 and CDR2 (germline): SGHTA, FQGNSA. The CDR3 spans 11 residues. The CDR3 spells CASSLWEEQYF. For the CDR3, the DNA is TGTGCCAGCAGCTTATGGGAAGAGCAGTACTTC.

This CDR3 is CASNLQGAAFYEQYF. The CDR3 bases are TGTGCCAGCAACCTACAGGGGGCAGCCTTCTACGAGCAGTACTTC. The chain has TRBV27 and TRBJ2-7, with TRBD1 matching 9 bases. Germline-derived CDR1 and CDR2 are MNHEY and SMNVEV (reference sequence). The CDR3 is made up of 15 amino acids. After removal of 7 bases from V and 3 bases from J, the junction contained 10 bases not matched to a gene.

V gene TRBV27 combines with J gene TRBJ1-1; the D gene is possibly TRBD1 (6 bases). The CDR3 has 16 amino acids. V dropped 5 bases and J dropped 7 bases, with 23 bases sitting between them. From germline, CDR1 is MNHEY and CDR2 SMNVEV (reference sequence). The CDR3 is CASSPLTGPIPFEAFF. Here the CDR3 DNA reads TGTGCCAGCAGTCCTCTTACAGGGCCGATACCTTTTGAAGCTTTCTTT.

This chain links TRBV5-1 with TRBJ2-1; possibly TRBD1 for D (5 bases). V was pared by 2 bases and J by 7 bases, with 10 bases between. Per the germline V gene, CDR1 is SGHRS and CDR2 is YFSETQ. CDR3 size: 13 residues. The CDR3 reads CASSLSGPNEQFF. CDR3 sequence (DNA): TGCGCCAGCAGCTTATCAGGGCCAAATGAGCAGTTCTTC.

This chain joins TRBV4-3 and TRBJ2-5; 12 nucleotides agree with TRBD2. Germline trimming cut 4 bases from V and 2 bases from J; bases unmatched to any gene: 8. The CDR3 is made up of 17 amino acids. The germline V gene has CDR1 LGHNA and CDR2 YSLEER. Here the CDR3 reads CASSPTSGGREQETQYF. The DNA of the CDR3 is TGCGCCAGCAGCCCTACTAGCGGGGGGCGGGAACAAGAGACCCAGTACTTC.